A selection of T cell receptor beta chains follows, all from one sample in a study of shared clonotypes between healthy human individuals. TCRdb's table, derived via immunoSEQ multiplex PCR, lists solely in-frame clones and lacks some. Among under 2,500,000 clones listed, 90% to 97% were seen once. Sequencing was performed on naive CD4+ T cells sorted from blood. These receptors were collected from a young man in good health. Both conserved end residues are part of each CDR3. The D gene is left open where the match is weak. The listing skips clone size in some rows; elsewhere it reads once, few, many or a size class.

j_call: TRBJ2-7
d_call: TRBD2
v_call: TRBV4-1
clone_size: -
cdr3_aa: CASSQGVTGGSYEQYF
cdr3_nt: TGCGCCAGCAGCCAAGGGGTAACGGGGGGATCCTACGAGCAGTACTTC

j_call: TRBJ2-1
d_call: TRBD2
v_call: TRBV7-9
clone_size: -
cdr3_aa: CASSAGTSGANEQFF
cdr3_nt: TGTGCCAGCAGCGCAGGGACTAGCGGGGCGAATGAGCAGTTCTTC

j_call: TRBJ1-2
d_call: -
v_call: TRBV28
clone_size: -
cdr3_aa: CASSSSYRRVAYGYTF
cdr3_nt: TGTGCCAGCAGTTCCTCTTACCGCAGGGTGGCCTATGGCTACACCTTC

j_call: TRBJ2-7
d_call: -
v_call: TRBV11-2
clone_size: -
cdr3_aa: CASSLVPQDYEQYF
cdr3_nt: TGTGCCAGCAGCTTAGTCCCACAGGACTACGAGCAGTACTTC

j_call: TRBJ1-4
d_call: TRBD1
v_call: TRBV7-9
clone_size: -
cdr3_aa: CASSLSRGPTNEKLFF
cdr3_nt: TGTGCCAGCAGCTTATCCAGGGGGCCGACTAATGAAAAACTGTTTTTT

j_call: TRBJ2-7
d_call: -
v_call: TRBV12-5
clone_size: -
cdr3_aa: CASGLSGSSGEQYF
cdr3_nt: TGTGCTAGTGGTTTGAGCGGTTCCTCGGGCGAGCAGTACTTC

j_call: TRBJ1-1
d_call: TRBD1
v_call: TRBV2
clone_size: -
cdr3_aa: CASSGQANTEAFF
cdr3_nt: TGTGCCAGCAGCGGACAGGCTAACACTGAAGCTTTCTTT

j_call: TRBJ2-7
d_call: -
v_call: TRBV11-2
clone_size: -
cdr3_aa: CASSPRRGLGYEQYF
cdr3_nt: TGTGCCAGCAGCCCCCGGAGGGGTCTAGGCTACGAGCAGTACTTC

j_call: TRBJ2-2
d_call: -
v_call: TRBV19
clone_size: -
cdr3_aa: CASSKGEGEPAGELFF
cdr3_nt: TGTGCCAGTAGTAAAGGTGAAGGGGAACCGGCGGGGGAGCTGTTTTTT

j_call: TRBJ2-7
d_call: TRBD2
v_call: TRBV14
clone_size: -
cdr3_aa: CASSQEVFSRRRPGGPPGLEQYF
cdr3_nt: TGTGCCAGCAGCCAAGAGGTTTTTTCGCGGAGGAGACCGGGGGGACCACCGGGCTTAGAGCAGTACTTC

j_call: TRBJ2-5
d_call: TRBD1
v_call: TRBV5-4
clone_size: -
cdr3_aa: CASSWGQPGETQYF
cdr3_nt: TGTGCCAGCAGCTGGGGACAGCCGGGGGAGACCCAGTACTTC

j_call: TRBJ2-7
d_call: TRBD1
v_call: TRBV6-1
clone_size: -
cdr3_aa: CASASGGQGVSEQYF
cdr3_nt: TGTGCCAGCGCGAGTGGGGGACAGGGGGTTAGTGAGCAGTACTTC

j_call: TRBJ2-4
d_call: -
v_call: TRBV5-6
clone_size: -
cdr3_aa: CASSLGGGGNIQYF
cdr3_nt: TGTGCCAGCAGCTTGGGAGGGGGAGGAAACATTCAGTACTTC

j_call: TRBJ1-2
d_call: -
v_call: TRBV19
clone_size: -
cdr3_aa: CASSPAKAYGYTF
cdr3_nt: TGTGCCAGTAGTCCGGCCAAAGCTTATGGCTACACCTTC

j_call: TRBJ2-2
d_call: -
v_call: TRBV18
clone_size: -
cdr3_aa: CASSPPLPWGELFF
cdr3_nt: TGTGCCAGCTCACCACCCCTTCCTTGGGGGGAGCTGTTTTTT

j_call: TRBJ2-7
d_call: TRBD1
v_call: TRBV28
clone_size: -
cdr3_aa: CASSLPGGHEQYF
cdr3_nt: TGTGCCAGCAGTTTACCAGGGGGCCACGAGCAGTACTTC

j_call: TRBJ1-5
d_call: TRBD1
v_call: TRBV4-1
clone_size: -
cdr3_aa: CASSQDNFGGTAYSNQPQHF
cdr3_nt: TGCGCCAGCAGCCAAGATAATTTCGGAGGGACAGCGTATAGCAATCAGCCCCAGCATTTT

j_call: TRBJ1-2
d_call: -
v_call: TRBV19
clone_size: -
cdr3_aa: CASSRSYGYTF
cdr3_nt: TGTGCCAGTAGTAGGAGCTATGGCTACACCTTC

j_call: TRBJ1-2
d_call: TRBD1
v_call: TRBV6-5
clone_size: -
cdr3_aa: CATRGENRGHGYTF
cdr3_nt: TGTGCCACCAGAGGTGAAAACAGGGGGCATGGCTACACCTTC

j_call: TRBJ1-3
d_call: -
v_call: TRBV4-2
clone_size: -
cdr3_aa: CASSQEGNGNTIYF
cdr3_nt: TGTGCCAGCAGCCAAGAAGGTAATGGAAACACCATATATTTT

j_call: TRBJ1-1
d_call: -
v_call: TRBV25-1
clone_size: -
cdr3_aa: CASSENKNTEAFF
cdr3_nt: TGTGCCAGCAGTGAAAACAAGAACACTGAAGCTTTCTTT

j_call: TRBJ1-2
d_call: TRBD1
v_call: TRBV6-1
clone_size: -
cdr3_aa: CASKRDRADYGYTF
cdr3_nt: TGTGCCAGCAAACGGGACAGGGCGGACTATGGCTACACCTTC

j_call: TRBJ1-3
d_call: TRBD1
v_call: TRBV9
clone_size: -
cdr3_aa: CASSVGDRGINTIYF
cdr3_nt: TGTGCCAGCAGCGTAGGGGACAGGGGCATTAACACCATATATTTT

j_call: TRBJ1-6
d_call: TRBD1
v_call: TRBV7-7
clone_size: few
cdr3_aa: CASSSGQGGTSPLHF
cdr3_nt: TGTGCTAGCAGCTCTGGACAGGGAGGAACCTCACCCCTCCACTTT

j_call: TRBJ2-5
d_call: TRBD1
v_call: TRBV5-1
clone_size: -
cdr3_aa: CASSPDGDRPSETQYF
cdr3_nt: TGCGCCAGCAGCCCTGATGGGGACAGGCCGTCGGAGACCCAGTACTTC

j_call: TRBJ1-1
d_call: TRBD1
v_call: TRBV28
clone_size: few
cdr3_aa: CASSLRQGVRTEAFF
cdr3_nt: TGTGCCAGCAGTCTAAGACAGGGGGTAAGGACTGAAGCTTTCTTT

j_call: TRBJ1-1
d_call: -
v_call: TRBV29-1
clone_size: once
cdr3_aa: CSVREPGRPAAFF
cdr3_nt: TGCAGCGTGAGAGAACCGGGGCGCCCGGCCGCTTTCTTT

j_call: TRBJ1-3
d_call: TRBD1
v_call: TRBV30
clone_size: -
cdr3_aa: CAWGPGGASGNTIYF
cdr3_nt: TGTGCCTGGGGACCAGGGGGCGCTTCCGGAAACACCATATATTTT

j_call: TRBJ1-2
d_call: -
v_call: TRBV5-1
clone_size: -
cdr3_aa: CASSLEGSYGYTF
cdr3_nt: TGCGCCAGCAGCTTGGAGGGGAGCTATGGCTACACCTTC

j_call: TRBJ2-7
d_call: TRBD2
v_call: TRBV11-2
clone_size: -
cdr3_aa: CASSLALAGVWSYEQYF
cdr3_nt: TGTGCCAGCAGCTTAGCCCTAGCGGGAGTGTGGTCCTACGAGCAGTACTTC

j_call: TRBJ1-5
d_call: -
v_call: TRBV18
clone_size: -
cdr3_aa: CASSPNGGRNNQPQHF
cdr3_nt: TGTGCCAGCTCACCGAACGGGGGACGGAACAATCAGCCCCAGCATTTT

j_call: TRBJ1-3
d_call: -
v_call: TRBV9
clone_size: -
cdr3_aa: CASSGASGNTIYF
cdr3_nt: TGTGCCAGCAGCGGGGCCTCTGGAAACACCATATATTTT

j_call: TRBJ2-1
d_call: -
v_call: TRBV7-2
clone_size: once
cdr3_aa: CASSAGSGGFLTTEQFF
cdr3_nt: TGTGCCAGCAGCGCCGGGTCGGGCGGGTTTCTTACAACTGAGCAGTTCTTC

j_call: TRBJ1-6
d_call: -
v_call: TRBV6-1
clone_size: -
cdr3_aa: CASSEETSGIYSPLHF
cdr3_nt: TGTGCCAGCAGTGAAGAGACGTCAGGGATTTATTCACCCCTCCACTTT

j_call: TRBJ2-7
d_call: TRBD1
v_call: TRBV29-1
clone_size: -
cdr3_aa: CSVMGQGVVEQYF
cdr3_nt: TGCAGCGTTATGGGACAGGGAGTGGTCGAGCAGTACTTC

j_call: TRBJ1-1
d_call: TRBD1
v_call: TRBV25-1
clone_size: -
cdr3_aa: CASSAQGGGTEAFF
cdr3_nt: TGTGCCAGCAGTGCACAGGGGGGCGGCACTGAAGCTTTCTTT

j_call: TRBJ1-1
d_call: -
v_call: TRBV19
clone_size: -
cdr3_aa: CASSTSETLGAFF
cdr3_nt: TGTGCCAGTAGTACTTCTGAGACCCTTGGAGCTTTCTTT

j_call: TRBJ1-1
d_call: TRBD1
v_call: TRBV2
clone_size: -
cdr3_aa: CASSGPGGGVTEAFF
cdr3_nt: TGTGCCAGCAGTGGGCCAGGGGGTGGTGTCACTGAAGCTTTCTTT

j_call: TRBJ2-1
d_call: -
v_call: TRBV19
clone_size: -
cdr3_aa: CASTPTELYEQFF
cdr3_nt: TGTGCCAGTACCCCTACGGAGCTCTATGAGCAGTTCTTC

j_call: TRBJ1-6
d_call: -
v_call: TRBV25-1
clone_size: once
cdr3_aa: CASSEMGVGFGSPLHF
cdr3_nt: TGTGCCAGCAGTGAAATGGGGGTTGGATTCGGTTCACCCCTCCACTTT

j_call: TRBJ2-1
d_call: TRBD2
v_call: TRBV5-1
clone_size: -
cdr3_aa: CASSKGTSSNEQFF
cdr3_nt: TGCGCCAGCAGCAAAGGGACTAGTTCCAATGAGCAGTTCTTC

j_call: TRBJ1-1
d_call: TRBD1
v_call: TRBV6-5
clone_size: -
cdr3_aa: CASSYRRTGWEAFF
cdr3_nt: TGTGCCAGCAGTTACCGGAGGACAGGGTGGGAAGCTTTCTTT

j_call: TRBJ2-7
d_call: -
v_call: TRBV18
clone_size: -
cdr3_aa: CASSPTGTVFYEQYF
cdr3_nt: TGTGCCAGCTCACCGACCGGGACGGTTTTCTACGAGCAGTACTTC

j_call: TRBJ1-6
d_call: -
v_call: TRBV7-9
clone_size: -
cdr3_aa: CASSRLGQYNSPLHF
cdr3_nt: TGTGCCAGCAGCAGGCTCGGGCAGTATAATTCACCCCTCCACTTT

j_call: TRBJ1-1
d_call: -
v_call: TRBV19
clone_size: -
cdr3_aa: CASSRRDGPFWAEAFF
cdr3_nt: TGTGCCAGTAGTCGCCGGGACGGACCCTTTTGGGCTGAAGCTTTCTTT

j_call: TRBJ1-1
d_call: -
v_call: TRBV18
clone_size: -
cdr3_aa: CASSPTRTGNTEAFF
cdr3_nt: TGTGCCAGCTCACCAACTAGGACGGGGAACACTGAAGCTTTCTTT

j_call: TRBJ2-7
d_call: TRBD2
v_call: TRBV6-4
clone_size: -
cdr3_aa: CASSPTAGGRGEQYF
cdr3_nt: TGTGCCAGCAGTCCAACCGCGGGGGGGCGTGGCGAGCAGTACTTC

j_call: TRBJ2-7
d_call: -
v_call: TRBV7-2
clone_size: -
cdr3_aa: CASSLAQVPSYEQYF
cdr3_nt: TGTGCCAGCAGCTTAGCGCAGGTACCCTCCTACGAGCAGTACTTC

j_call: TRBJ2-3
d_call: -
v_call: TRBV7-8
clone_size: -
cdr3_aa: CASSLVHPFSTDTQYF
cdr3_nt: TGTGCCAGCAGCTTAGTTCACCCTTTTAGCACAGATACGCAGTATTTT

j_call: TRBJ2-6
d_call: -
v_call: TRBV28
clone_size: -
cdr3_aa: CASSFYSGANVLTF
cdr3_nt: TGTGCCAGCAGTTTTTACTCTGGGGCCAACGTCCTGACTTTC

j_call: TRBJ1-1
d_call: TRBD1
v_call: TRBV29-1
clone_size: -
cdr3_aa: CSVVQGATEAFF
cdr3_nt: TGCAGCGTTGTACAGGGGGCCACTGAAGCTTTCTTT

j_call: TRBJ2-5
d_call: -
v_call: TRBV30
clone_size: -
cdr3_aa: CAWKSSWETQYF
cdr3_nt: TGTGCCTGGAAGTCTAGCTGGGAGACCCAGTACTTC

j_call: TRBJ1-1
d_call: -
v_call: TRBV4-2
clone_size: -
cdr3_aa: CASRGRSEAFF
cdr3_nt: TGTGCCAGCAGAGGGAGGAGTGAAGCTTTCTTT